This paragraph covers one TCR beta chain sequence. Its antigen remains unidentified. PCR involved 60 Vbeta and 13 Jbeta primers. This table comes from immunoSEQ multiplex PCR, and its TCRdb copy is limited to in-frame clones, with some not included. This table holds around 150,000 clones, approximately 81% found once. J gave up 1 base and V 6 bases, and 12 bases lay outside the gene matches. The CDR3 totals 18 residues. The germline V gene encodes CDR1 SNHLY and CDR2 FYNNEI. These data are taken from a study of cytomegalovirus exposure and HLA in healthy donors. Study-level results: Accounts indicate the classifier identified cytomegalovirus status with strong specificity and sensitivity. Most CMV-associated TCR beta chains appeared HLA-restricted in a later analysis.

The clonotype comes from a man aged 18 to 30 in good health and CMV-seropositive. What was sequenced was PBMCs. V is TRBV2 and J is TRBJ2-5; TRBD1 aligns across 12 bases. The DNA of the CDR3 is TGTGCCAGCAGCCCGGGACAGGGGGCGCTGCCCCCCCAAGAGACCCAGTACTTC. Its protein product is CASSPGQGALPPQETQYF.